The entry that follows covers one TCR beta chain sequence. TCRdb keeps only in-frame clones here, not all; method: immunoSEQ multiplex PCR. The sample yields approximately 260,000 clones, 80% to 90% seen once. The trim removed 5 bases at V and 7 bases at J, leaving 8 bases unmatched. Germline CDR1 SGHTA, CDR2 FQGNSA. This CDR3 comprises 14 residues. This record comes from a study of blood T cell repertoires in COVID-19. The receptor was derived from a woman aged 50 to 60 who had been exposed to COVID-19. The sequencing input was PBMCs or T cells enriched from blood (not recorded which). The chain joins TRBV7-2 to TRBJ1-3, with 7 bases aligning to TRBD1. As DNA, the CDR3 is TGTGCCAGCAGCCCGAGGACAGGACGCAACACCATATATTTT. This encodes CASSPRTGRNTIYF.